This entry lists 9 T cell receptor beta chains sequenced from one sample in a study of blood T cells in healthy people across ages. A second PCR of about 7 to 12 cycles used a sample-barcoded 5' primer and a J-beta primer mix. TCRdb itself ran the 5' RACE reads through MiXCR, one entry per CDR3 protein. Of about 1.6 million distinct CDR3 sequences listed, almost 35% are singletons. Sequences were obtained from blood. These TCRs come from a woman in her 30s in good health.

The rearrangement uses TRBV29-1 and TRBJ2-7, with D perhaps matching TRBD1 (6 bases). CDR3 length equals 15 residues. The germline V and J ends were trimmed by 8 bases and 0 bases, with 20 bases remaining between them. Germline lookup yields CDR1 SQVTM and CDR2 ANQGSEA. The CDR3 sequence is CSTRSQGPFSYEQYF. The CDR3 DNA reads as TGCAGCACCCGATCACAGGGCCCCTTCTCCTACGAGCAGTACTTC.

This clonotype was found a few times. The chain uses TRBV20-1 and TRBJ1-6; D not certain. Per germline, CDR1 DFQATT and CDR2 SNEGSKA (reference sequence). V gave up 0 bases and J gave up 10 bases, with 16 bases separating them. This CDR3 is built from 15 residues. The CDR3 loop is CSARDSGGSGSPLHF. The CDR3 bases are TGCAGTGCTAGAGATTCAGGAGGGAGTGGATCACCCCTCCACTTT.

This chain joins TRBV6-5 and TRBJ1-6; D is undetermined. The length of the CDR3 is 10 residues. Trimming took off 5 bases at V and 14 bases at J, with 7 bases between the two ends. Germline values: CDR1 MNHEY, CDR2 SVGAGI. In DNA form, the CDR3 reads TGTGCCAGCAGTCCCTGCACCCTCCACTTT. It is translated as CASSPCTLHF.

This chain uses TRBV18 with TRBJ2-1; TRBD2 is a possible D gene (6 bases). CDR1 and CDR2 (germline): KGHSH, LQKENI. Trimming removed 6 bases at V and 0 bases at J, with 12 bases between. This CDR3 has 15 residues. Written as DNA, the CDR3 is TGTGCCAGCTCCCTAGGGACTCTCTCCTACAATGAGCAGTTCTTC. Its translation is CASSLGTLSYNEQFF.

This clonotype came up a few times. The CDR3 region is CASGRADLGYPNTEAFF. Written as DNA, the CDR3 is TGTGCTAGTGGACGCGCGGATCTGGGTTACCCGAACACTGAAGCTTTCTTT. The rearrangement joins TRBV12-5 to TRBJ1-1, with unresolved D. CDR3 length equals 17 residues. V was cut by 6 bases and J by 1 base, with 21 bases left in between. The germline gives CDR1 LGHNT, CDR2 FRNRAP.

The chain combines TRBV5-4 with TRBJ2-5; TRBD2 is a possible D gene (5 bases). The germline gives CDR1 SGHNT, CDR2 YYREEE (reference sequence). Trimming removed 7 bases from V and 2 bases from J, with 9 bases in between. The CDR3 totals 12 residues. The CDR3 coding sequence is TGTGCCAGCGGCCAGCGGCAAGAGACCCAGTACTTC. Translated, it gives CASGQRQETQYF.

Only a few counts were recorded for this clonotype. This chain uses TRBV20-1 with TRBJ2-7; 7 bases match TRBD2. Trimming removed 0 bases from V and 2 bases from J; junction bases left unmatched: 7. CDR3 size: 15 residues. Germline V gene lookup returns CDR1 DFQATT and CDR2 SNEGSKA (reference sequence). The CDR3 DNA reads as TGCAGTGCTAGAGATTCTAGCGGTAGGACCTACGAGCAGTACTTC. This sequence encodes CSARDSSGRTYEQYF.

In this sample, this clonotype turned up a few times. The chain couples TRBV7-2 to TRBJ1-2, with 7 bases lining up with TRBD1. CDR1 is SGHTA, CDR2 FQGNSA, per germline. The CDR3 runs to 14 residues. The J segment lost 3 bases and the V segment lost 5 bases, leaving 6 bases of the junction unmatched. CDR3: CASSPRGPDYGYTF. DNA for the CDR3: TGTGCCAGCAGCCCTAGGGGGCCTGACTATGGCTACACCTTC.

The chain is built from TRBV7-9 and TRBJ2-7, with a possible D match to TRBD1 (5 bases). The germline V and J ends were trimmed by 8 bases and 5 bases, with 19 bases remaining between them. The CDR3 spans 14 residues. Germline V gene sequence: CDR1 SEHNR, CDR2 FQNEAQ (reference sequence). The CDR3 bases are TGTGCCAGCGACTTTTCGCAGGGTTCCCACGAGCAGTACTTC. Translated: CASDFSQGSHEQYF.